This is a list of T cell receptor beta chains from one sample in a study of cytomegalovirus exposure and HLA in healthy donors. Some clones are missing from TCRdb's copy, which holds only in-frame ones; the method was immunoSEQ multiplex PCR. Of 150,000 or so clones listed, 85% are singletons. The specimen sequenced was PBMCs. The receptors shown here come from a man aged 30 to 45 in good health and CMV-seropositive. The CDR3 runs from the conserved cysteine through the conserved F or W. The order of the fields is clone size, V gene, D gene, J gene, CDR3 protein, CDR3 DNA. D genes are given only for firm matches. Clone size is given for some rows only: seen once, a few or many times, or a class if the clone is expanded.

>-|TRBV2|TRBD2|TRBJ2-1
CASTLSSGANDEQFF
TGTGCCAGCACCTTATCTAGCGGGGCGAATGATGAGCAGTTCTTC
>-|TRBV11-2|TRBD1|TRBJ1-5
CASSLGQARPQHF
TGTGCCAGCAGCCTCGGACAGGCCAGGCCCCAGCATTTT
>few|TRBV18|-|TRBJ1-5
CASSPDLSGRDHQPQHF
TGTGCCAGCTCACCGGACCTATCGGGGAGGGATCATCAGCCCCAGCATTTT
>-|TRBV7-6|TRBD2|TRBJ2-5
CASSGRLAGVRETQYF
TGTGCCAGCAGCGGGCGACTAGCGGGGGTTCGGGAGACCCAGTACTTC
>-|TRBV15|-|TRBJ1-5
CATSIPAEPQHF
TGTGCCACCAGCATCCCAGCGGAGCCCCAGCATTTT
>-|TRBV15|TRBD1|TRBJ2-1
CATSPNRGRVSFF
TGTGCCACCAGCCCAAACAGGGGGCGCGTGTCGTTCTTC
>once|TRBV30|TRBD2|TRBJ2-1
CAWSQSGRYNEQFF
TGTGCCTGGAGTCAAAGCGGGAGATACAATGAGCAGTTCTTC
>-|TRBV10-2|-|TRBJ1-1
CASTGAGTEAFF
TGCGCCAGCACAGGGGCCGGGACTGAAGCTTTCTTT
>-|TRBV9|-|TRBJ1-2
CASSESQGGNYGYTF
TGTGCCAGCAGCGAGTCGCAGGGAGGCAACTATGGCTACACCTTC
>-|TRBV5-5|-|TRBJ1-2
CASSLHPQSTYGYTF
TGTGCCAGCAGCTTGCACCCACAGTCTACCTATGGCTACACCTTC
>-|TRBV6-1|-|TRBJ2-7
CASNEWDTTTYEQYF
TGTGCCAGCAATGAATGGGACACTACAACCTACGAGCAGTACTTC
>-|TRBV25-1|TRBD2|TRBJ2-5
CASSEYGLAGSETQYF
TGTGCCAGCAGTGAATATGGGCTAGCGGGGTCAGAGACCCAGTACTTC